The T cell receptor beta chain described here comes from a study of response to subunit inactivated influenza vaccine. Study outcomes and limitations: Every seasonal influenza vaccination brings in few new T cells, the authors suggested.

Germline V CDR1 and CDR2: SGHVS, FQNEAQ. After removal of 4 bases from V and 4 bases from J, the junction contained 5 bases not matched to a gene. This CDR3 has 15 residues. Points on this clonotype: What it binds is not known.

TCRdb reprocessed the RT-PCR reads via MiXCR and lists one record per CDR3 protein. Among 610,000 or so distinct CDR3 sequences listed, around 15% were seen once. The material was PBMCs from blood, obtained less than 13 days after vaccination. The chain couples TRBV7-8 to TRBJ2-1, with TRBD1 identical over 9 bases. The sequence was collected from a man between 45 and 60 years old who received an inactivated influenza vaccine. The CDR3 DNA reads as TGTGCCAGCAGCTACGGGACAGGGATGTACAATGAGCAGTTCTTC. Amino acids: CASSYGTGMYNEQFF.